This TCR beta chain was retrieved from a study of radiotherapy plus CTLA-4 blockade in lung cancer. Study-level information: Disease control was present in roughly 30% of patients, and objective responses in about 18%.

In germline, CDR1 is MDHEN, CDR2 SYDVKM. Trimming stripped 7 bases from V and 6 bases from J, with 18 bases between. This CDR3 is built from 14 residues. The repertoire was sequenced with immunoSEQ multiplex PCR; TCRdb's copy has only in-frame clones and lacks some. The sample lists about 18,000 clones; around 88% were seen once. Study-level findings and limits: Some TCR clones had been derived from tumors. These clones expanded in peripheral blood after radiotherapy plus ipilimumab. The best prediction of response reportedly came from early blood T cell clone dynamics, with interferon-beta.

As to this clone: Antigen unknown.

Patients in the study, people with chemo-refractory metastatic non-small-cell lung cancer, received focal radiation plus ipilimumab CTLA-4 blockade. The clonotype originates from a human donor with non-small cell lung cancer whose response to radiotherapy plus ipilimumab could not be evaluated. The material sequenced was peripheral blood, taken from a patient treated with radiotherapy plus ipilimumab. The V call is TRBV28, the J call TRBJ1-2; D may be TRBD1 (6 bases). This CDR3 is CASTGGGKGDGYTF. As DNA, the CDR3 is TGTGCCAGCACTGGGGGAGGGAAGGGGGATGGCTACACCTTC.